Sequencing of this T cell receptor beta chain was carried out in a study of cytomegalovirus exposure and HLA in healthy donors (dated by TCRdb to about 2017). Context from the whole study: According to an earlier analysis of 550 to 750 of the donors, about 179 million T cells yielded 100 million or so unique TCR beta sequences and roughly 280 Gb of sequence data. In a later genetic analysis, genome-wide SNP genotypes for about 55% of the roughly 670 donors were used, and that subset was treated as a discovery cohort. The study used immunosequencing to profile the T cell repertoires of approximately 630 subjects and linked those repertoires to cytomegalovirus serostatus. Among some 400 genotyped donors of the cohort, an average of roughly 230,000 unique TCR beta nucleotide sequences was sequenced per donor, of which about 20% were non-productive. The number of donors typed differed by locus, with about 629-630 for A, B, C, DRB1 and DQB1, roughly 550 for DQA1, under 610 for DPA1, and 450 to 480 for DPB1. High-throughput TCR immunosequencing, statistical association of individual TCRs with disease status, and machine learning were combined to predict cytomegalovirus infection status. Along with the approximately 650-subject first cohort, a separate validation cohort of more than 90 different subjects was used. Because of strong linkage in the cohort, roughly 5 DR-DQ haplotypes were treated as single units for association and clustering. Of the roughly 390 genotyped donors, 75% to 85% were placed in the genetic ancestry cluster associated with self-reported Caucasian donors. Donor age, sex, ethnicity and CMV serostatus were collected together with the repertoire data. The study aimed to test whether cataloging public T cell receptors could reveal signatures of past pathogen exposure. An earlier analysis of several hundred of the donors applied high-throughput TCR beta sequencing to assess whether each TCR beta V gene segment acted as functional or pseudogenic. Rather than using new phenotypic data, the later analysis identified candidate immune exposures from TCR beta sequences and from how often those sequences occurred across donors. HLA typing covered class I and class II loci at four-digit resolution. Every repertoire in the discovery cohort had been generated on one and the same sequencing platform. An early release covering roughly 640 HLA-typed donors comprised 250 to 350 gigabases of sequencing data and roughly 86 million unique TCR sequences. In a later analysis, previously published TCR beta repertoires from 666 donors were re-analyzed and high-resolution HLA genotyping was added so that TCR occurrence patterns could be studied.

CDR1 SQVTM and CDR2 ANQGSEA were looked up in the germline V gene. V is pruned by 6 bases and J by 8 bases, leaving 5 bases of the junction without a gene match. The CDR3 holds 11 amino acids from the cysteine to the phenylalanine. The DNA shown is the 33-base CDR3, in frame from base 1. This clone showed up just a few times. Its antigen is not yet known. There are no base qualities to consult, and no much larger clone falls within one base. Receptors were amplified or captured by the immunoSEQ multiplex PCR assay. A mixture of 60 forward primers for TCR Vbeta segments and 13 reverse primers for TCR Jbeta segments was used in the multiplex PCR. The CDR3 region of rearranged TCR beta genes was amplified from genomic DNA with a multiplex PCR assay. The amplified TCR beta libraries were sequenced on the Illumina HiSeq System as 87-base-pair reads. The original pipeline was this. A later analysis tallied 75 million to 85 million unique TCR beta chains across the 666 repertoires, and approximately 11 million of those chains were shared by two or more donors. Raw reads were error-corrected and collapsed into unique sequences by a nearest-neighbor algorithm in which closely related sequences were merged to remove PCR and sequencing errors. To assign V, D and J gene segments, CDR3 sequences were aligned to IMGT reference sequences. For a sequence to be retained, at least a six-nucleotide match to both a V gene segment and a J gene segment was required. A rearrangement was called productive if the CDR3 had no stop codons and remained in frame with V and J, and every other rearrangement was called non-productive. Following IMGT convention, CDR3 was defined as the stretch from the second conserved V-encoded cysteine to the conserved J-encoded phenylalanine. The earlier analysis of 500 to 600 of the donors excluded sequences that lacked an unambiguous match to a single V gene segment. In an earlier analysis of 450 to 700 of the donors, V segments were called functional above 56.7% productive rearrangements and were called segregating when the between-donor standard deviation exceeded 5%. A statistical classification framework was developed to diagnose cytomegalovirus status using the catalog of TCR beta chain sequences. A later analysis assigned V and J genes by comparing TCR nucleotide sequences with IMGT/GENE-DB human TR gene sequences. Using the TCRdist pipeline, a later analysis assigned CDR3 sequences along with most-parsimonious VDJ recombination scenarios. A later analysis defined each TCR beta chain by its CDR3 amino acid sequence plus V-gene family, and excluded reads lacking a unique V-gene family. To address suspected cross-contamination and a sequencing artifact, a later analysis removed under 600 highly shared, low-generation-probability nucleotide sequences. For each public chain, a later analysis derived a clonal expansion index from normalized ranks of inferred template counts within each repertoire. In a later analysis, generation probabilities were computed using a VDJ recombination model fitted to out-of-frame rearrangements, and the results were checked against IGoR. A later analysis scored TCR-TCR, TCR-HLA and TCR-CMV co-occurrence with hypergeometric tests, applying a repertoire-size bias correction to TCR pairs. A later analysis estimated false discovery rates by permuting HLA or CMV assignments 20 times. In a later analysis, co-occurring TCRs were grouped using DBSCAN, with TCRdist sequence similarity added in when clustering inside HLA-allele-positive subsets. Co-occurrence clustering excluded repertoires with fewer than 30,000 or more than 120,000 public chains, plus five with anomalous nucleotide sharing. Held by TCRdb, this immuneACCESS table contains in-frame sequences only and omits some clones. Under half of the omission traces to an unresolved V gene where checked; the cause of the rest is unknown. That table supplies the V and J calls and clone size; D and trimming were determined from the DNA. The sample table contains 150,000 or so clones; only one count was recorded for 76% of them. The leading ten clones occupy about 3.1% of the sample.

In total, approximately 690 healthy bone marrow donors made up the cohort. At the time of sampling, all cohort members were nominally healthy, though unrecorded immune exposures were likely present. The donor was CMV seronegative and was included in the group of about 350 seronegative cohort members. Each donor provided a peripheral blood sample, and peripheral blood mononuclear cells were used for TCR beta sequencing. Genomic DNA extraction from the blood cell samples was performed with the Qiagen DNeasy Blood Extraction Kit. The paper as a whole reports these results and caveats: A later genetic analysis reported fewer N-insertions in productive TCRs among donors in an Asian-associated ancestry cluster than the roughly 690-donor mean. The study gave a list of under 200 TCR beta chains associated with cytomegalovirus. In an earlier analysis of roughly 560 of the donors, most TCR beta V segments were observed in productive rearrangements about 87% or about 30% of the time, broadly matching IMGT annotations. In a later analysis, TCR association rates were found to vary across HLA loci, with the most associated TCRs seen for DRB1 alleles and the fewest for HLA-C alleles. The authors suggested that the approach could potentially be extended to other disease states and immunological phenotypes. Seventeen rarely observed V segments, including chromosome 9 orphons, were excluded from the earlier analysis of just under 600 of the donors because counts were too low. A later analysis found that most CMV-associated TCR beta chains appeared HLA-restricted, with HLA associations seemingly driven largely by CMV exposure. In vitro tests confirmed that three of the cytomegalovirus-associated TCR beta chains recognize cytomegalovirus antigens. The classifier was reported to diagnose cytomegalovirus status with high specificity and sensitivity in both the original cohort and the validation cohort. The 87-base-pair reads could not distinguish some IMGT-functional V segments, including TRBV6-2 and TRBV6-3, so those segments were excluded. The only immune exposure information available for the cohort was CMV serostatus. While some public TCRs were present in many individuals, most TCR sequences turned up only very rarely across donors. A further reported finding was that TCR beta sequences accurately predicted the HLA-A and HLA-B alleles for most subjects in the first cohort. In a later analysis, HLA-associated TCR beta chains were found to be more clonally expanded and to have lower generation probabilities than equally common non-associated chains. Correlated functional status among segregating V segments might reflect linkage disequilibrium, but an unknown experimental factor could not be ruled out. At a false discovery rate of 0.05, a later analysis linked some 18,000 TCR beta sequences to specific HLA alleles. Assigning TCR associations to individual alleles was difficult when HLA alleles, especially DR and DQ, strongly co-occurred. An association between a missense DCLRE1C variant and V-gene and J-gene trimming of TCR beta chains was found in a later genetic analysis and replicated in an independent cohort. In a later analysis, several top co-occurrence clusters were reported to appear linked to parvovirus B19, influenza, CMV and Epstein-Barr virus. A group of highly shared sequence variants was considered likely to be a technical artifact of the sequencing pipeline. Sequencing depth was assumed to be roughly uniform across donors in the presence/absence analyses, though that assumption may not hold. Because HLA typing was unavailable for some donors at each locus, only the typed subset was used in association tests. In this cohort, only TCR beta chains were sequenced, and detectable features were limited by the absence of alpha or paired-chain data.

In this chain, TRBV29-1 is recombined with TRBJ1-1; a stretch of 8 junction bases matches TRBD1. The source material was PBMCs. The sequence was obtained from a male donor in good health and CMV-seronegative. CDR3 protein: CSVQRTGEAFF. The sequenced DNA: TGCAGCGTCCAACGGACAGGGGAAGCTTTCTTT. The reference TRBV29-1 and TRBJ1-1 proteins fill in what lies around the CDR3, so the full variable domain reads SAVISQKPSRDICQRGTSLTIQCQVDSQVTMMFWYRQQPGQSLTLIATANQGSEATYESGFVIDKFPISRPNLTFSTLTVSNMSPEDSSIYLCSVQRTGEAFFGQGTRLTVV.